This T cell receptor (beta chain) was sequenced in a study of T cells in Graves' hyperthyroidism and ophthalmopathy. Broader study findings: A model built on 13 V-J features separated ophthalmopathy from stable hyperthyroidism. The model foresaw ophthalmopathy a median roughly 6 months prior to onset.

A few counts support this clonotype. The antigen remains unidentified. V was clipped by 0 bases and J by 6 bases, with 6 bases between them. There are 13 residues in the CDR3. From germline, CDR1 is SGHKS and CDR2 YYEKEE (reference sequence). Lactation, pregnancy, other autoimmune disease or uncontrolled infection excluded patients. RNA transcripts yielded amplified TCR beta CDR3 regions. The TCR CDR3 first-round RT-PCR relied on the HTBI primer set. One entry per CDR3 protein results from TCRdb running MiXCR on the multiplex PCR reads. In the table there are roughly 500,000 distinct CDR3 sequences, 20% to 25% of which are singletons.

This TCR was sampled from a woman in her seventies with Graves' ophthalmopathy. Specimen: blood. The chain links TRBV5-5 to TRBJ2-2; no clear D. CDR3 sequence (DNA): TGTGCCAGCAGCTTGGGAAGGTCCGGGGAGCTGTTTTTT. Translating gives CASSLGRSGELFF.